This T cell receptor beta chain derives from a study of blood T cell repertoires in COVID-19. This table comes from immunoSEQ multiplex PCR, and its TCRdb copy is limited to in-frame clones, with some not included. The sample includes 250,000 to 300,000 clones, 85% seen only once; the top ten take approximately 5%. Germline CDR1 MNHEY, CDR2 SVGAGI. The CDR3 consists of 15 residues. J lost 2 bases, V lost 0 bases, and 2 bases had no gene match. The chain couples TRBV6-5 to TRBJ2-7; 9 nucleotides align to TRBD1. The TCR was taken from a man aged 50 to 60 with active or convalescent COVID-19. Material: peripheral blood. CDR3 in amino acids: CASSYSGTGTYEQYF. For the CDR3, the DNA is TGTGCCAGCAGTTACTCTGGGACAGGGACCTACGAGCAGTACTTC.